The rows below give T cell receptor beta chains drawn from one sample of a study of PD-L1 blockade in urothelial cancer. Sequenced by immunoSEQ multiplex PCR; TCRdb stores in-frame clones only, minus some. Of 85,000 to 95,000 clones listed, more than 70% are singletons. Material: PBMCs, obtained around atezolizumab (anti-PD-L1) treatment. These receptors came from a woman of 80 years or more with urothelial cancer. Each CDR3 is given with its conserved first and last residue. A D gene is named only where the DNA matches it firmly. Clone size appears in some rows only: once, few, many, or a class for an expanded clone.

V: TRBV5-5
D: TRBD2
J: TRBJ2-2
size: .
DNA: TGTGCCAGCAGCTACTTAGCGGGAGACGGCACCGGGGAGCTGTTTTTT
CDR3: CASSYLAGDGTGELFF

V: TRBV6-6
D: .
J: TRBJ2-1
size: .
DNA: TGTGCCAGCAGTCCGACTGGTAATGAGCAGTTCTTC
CDR3: CASSPTGNEQFF

V: TRBV28
D: TRBD1
J: TRBJ2-5
size: .
DNA: TGTGCCAGCAGCCTGACAGGGGGTGGGACCCAGTACTTC
CDR3: CASSLTGGGTQYF

V: TRBV7-8
D: .
J: TRBJ2-5
size: once
DNA: TGTGCCAGCAGCTTAGGGGCAGTCCAAGAGACCCAGTACTTC
CDR3: CASSLGAVQETQYF

V: TRBV29-1
D: TRBD1
J: TRBJ1-4
size: .
DNA: TGCAGCGTTGAGACCGGGACAGCTAATGAAAAACTGTTTTTT
CDR3: CSVETGTANEKLFF

V: TRBV9
D: .
J: TRBJ1-3
size: .
DNA: TGTGCCAGCAGCGTAGGCGGTCGGTCCTCTGGAAACACCATATATTTT
CDR3: CASSVGGRSSGNTIYF

V: TRBV20-1
D: .
J: TRBJ2-1
size: .
DNA: TGCAGTGCTAGCACTCCTAAGCAGTTCTTC
CDR3: CSASTPKQFF

V: TRBV10-3
D: .
J: TRBJ2-1
size: few
DNA: TGTGCCATCAGTGGCCTTAGCGACTCCTACAATGAGCAGTTCTTC
CDR3: CAISGLSDSYNEQFF

V: TRBV7-8
D: .
J: TRBJ1-3
size: .
DNA: TGTGCCAGCAGACGACTCTTAGGAAACACCATATATTTT
CDR3: CASRRLLGNTIYF

V: TRBV5-1
D: TRBD1
J: TRBJ2-5
size: .
DNA: TGCGCCAGCAGCTCGGGACAGAGGGAGACCCAGTACTTC
CDR3: CASSSGQRETQYF

V: TRBV28
D: .
J: TRBJ1-4
size: .
DNA: TGTGCCAGCAGTTTGGGGGGACCACCCACGGAAAAACTGTTTTTT
CDR3: CASSLGGPPTEKLFF

V: TRBV6-4
D: TRBD1
J: TRBJ1-3
size: .
DNA: TGTGCCAGCAGTGACTTGGGCAGGGGGCCTGGAAACACCATATATTTT
CDR3: CASSDLGRGPGNTIYF

V: TRBV5-1
D: TRBD1
J: TRBJ1-4
size: .
DNA: TGCGCCAGCAGCCCCGGGACAGGGAACGAAAAACTGTTTTTT
CDR3: CASSPGTGNEKLFF

V: TRBV28
D: TRBD1
J: TRBJ2-1
size: .
DNA: TGTGCCAGCAGTTTTCCCGCGACAGGGGGAAATGAGCAGTTCTTC
CDR3: CASSFPATGGNEQFF

V: TRBV5-1
D: TRBD2
J: TRBJ2-1
size: .
DNA: TGCGCCAGCAGTATTGGGACTAAGCGCAATGAGCAGTTCTTC
CDR3: CASSIGTKRNEQFF

V: TRBV5-4
D: TRBD2
J: TRBJ2-3
size: .
DNA: TGTGCCAGCAGCCGGCGGGGGGATTCAGATACGCAGTATTTT
CDR3: CASSRRGDSDTQYF

V: TRBV6-5
D: .
J: TRBJ2-4
size: .
DNA: TGTGCCAGCAGTTATTCACCGGGGATGGGAGATAACATTCAGTACTTC
CDR3: CASSYSPGMGDNIQYF

V: TRBV29-1
D: TRBD2
J: TRBJ2-7
size: .
DNA: TGCAGCGTAAAAACTAGCGGGCAGTACGAGCAGTACTTC
CDR3: CSVKTSGQYEQYF

V: TRBV11-2
D: TRBD1
J: TRBJ1-1
size: .
DNA: TGTGCCAGCAGCAAGGACAGGGTGATGAACACTGAAGCTTTCTTT
CDR3: CASSKDRVMNTEAFF

V: TRBV18
D: .
J: TRBJ1-1
size: .
DNA: TGTGCCAGCTCACAAGGGGGTATCACTGAAGCTTTCTTT
CDR3: CASSQGGITEAFF

V: TRBV6-6
D: .
J: TRBJ2-1
size: .
DNA: TGTGCCAGCAGTGCCCCCCCGCGGTTCAATGAGCAGTTCTTC
CDR3: CASSAPPRFNEQFF

V: TRBV2
D: .
J: TRBJ1-5
size: .
DNA: TGTGCCAGCAACCGACCAGGGGATCAGCCCCAGCATTTT
CDR3: CASNRPGDQPQHF

V: TRBV7-2
D: .
J: TRBJ2-3
size: .
DNA: TGTGCCAGCAGCGTCCCAGGGGATCGCACAGATACGCAGTATTTT
CDR3: CASSVPGDRTDTQYF

V: TRBV19
D: .
J: TRBJ1-1
size: once
DNA: TGTGCCAGTAGTATGGCAGGGCTGGCCACTGAAGCTTTCTTT
CDR3: CASSMAGLATEAFF

V: TRBV13
D: TRBD2
J: TRBJ2-1
size: .
DNA: TGTGCCAGCAGTGGGACTAGCGGGATCTACAATGAGCAGTTCTTC
CDR3: CASSGTSGIYNEQFF

V: TRBV7-3
D: .
J: TRBJ2-1
size: .
DNA: TGTGCCAGCAGCTTAGAAGGGGTGAATGAGCAGTTCTTC
CDR3: CASSLEGVNEQFF

V: TRBV4-1
D: .
J: TRBJ1-4
size: .
DNA: TGCGCCAGCAGCCAGGAGGCTCCGTGGGAAGCAACTAATGAAAAACTGTTTTTT
CDR3: CASSQEAPWEATNEKLFF

V: TRBV19
D: .
J: TRBJ1-5
size: .
DNA: TGTGCCAGTAGTCAGAGGGGCAATCAGCCCCAGCATTTT
CDR3: CASSQRGNQPQHF

V: TRBV6-4
D: TRBD1
J: TRBJ2-3
size: .
DNA: TGTGCCAGCAGGCAGACAGGGAGTGGAGCAGATACGCAGTATTTT
CDR3: CASRQTGSGADTQYF

V: TRBV2
D: TRBD1
J: TRBJ2-5
size: .
DNA: TGTGCCAGCAGTGAGCAGGGGGTTCGGGAGACCCAGTACTTC
CDR3: CASSEQGVRETQYF

V: TRBV18
D: .
J: TRBJ1-1
size: .
DNA: TGTGCCAGCTCACCGCAGGCCCCGACTGAAGCTTTCTTT
CDR3: CASSPQAPTEAFF

V: TRBV28
D: .
J: TRBJ1-1
size: .
DNA: TGTGCCAGCAGTTTAACCCAGACGAGGTGGGCTTTCTTT
CDR3: CASSLTQTRWAFF

V: TRBV7-9
D: .
J: TRBJ2-3
size: .
DNA: TGTGCCAGCAGCTTAGTAACCGGTCTCACAGATACGCAGTATTTT
CDR3: CASSLVTGLTDTQYF

V: TRBV7-3
D: .
J: TRBJ1-1
size: .
DNA: TGTGCCAGCAGCTTAAGACAGACCATGAACACTGAAGCTTTCTTT
CDR3: CASSLRQTMNTEAFF

V: TRBV27
D: TRBD1
J: TRBJ1-2
size: .
DNA: TGTGCCAGCAGACAGGGGAACTATGGCTACACCTTC
CDR3: CASRQGNYGYTF

V: TRBV25-1
D: .
J: TRBJ1-3
size: .
DNA: TGTGCCAGCAGTGGGCCTCTCAGCTCTGGAAACACCATATATTTT
CDR3: CASSGPLSSGNTIYF

V: TRBV6-1
D: TRBD1
J: TRBJ1-2
size: .
DNA: TGTGCCAGCATCATGGACAGGGAGAATGGCTACACCTTC
CDR3: CASIMDRENGYTF

V: TRBV5-1
D: .
J: TRBJ2-1
size: .
DNA: TGCGCCACAGCGGTGGAGAACAATGAGCAGTTCTTC
CDR3: CATAVENNEQFF

V: TRBV30
D: .
J: TRBJ2-2
size: .
DNA: TGTGCCTGGAGTCCCGCGAACACCGGGGAGCTGTTTTTT
CDR3: CAWSPANTGELFF

V: TRBV9
D: TRBD2
J: TRBJ2-2
size: .
DNA: TGTGCCAGCAGCGTAGAACTCCGGGGGGGAAACACCGGGGAGCTGTTTTTT
CDR3: CASSVELRGGNTGELFF

V: TRBV10-1
D: .
J: TRBJ1-1
size: .
DNA: TGCGCCAGCAGTGAGCGCCACCTTGGGACACCGGGAACTGAAGCTTTCTTT
CDR3: CASSERHLGTPGTEAFF

V: TRBV11-2
D: .
J: TRBJ2-7
size: .
DNA: TGTGCCAGCAGCCAGGGAAGGACCCTCTACGAGCAGTACTTC
CDR3: CASSQGRTLYEQYF

V: TRBV11-2
D: .
J: TRBJ2-7
size: .
DNA: TGTGCCAGCAGCTTCGGACTTACCTACGAGCAGTACTTC
CDR3: CASSFGLTYEQYF